This T cell receptor beta chain was captured in a study of cytomegalovirus exposure and HLA in healthy donors. Study information: Of all 400 or so donors who were genotyped, 75% to 90% belonged to the Caucasian-associated ancestry cluster. Overall study findings and caveats: Earlier results showed most TCR beta V segments being productive about 90% or about 30% of the time. What TCR beta sequences reportedly achieved was accurate prediction of HLA-A and HLA-B alleles in most subjects.

Regarding this clone: Its target is unknown.

In nominal health when sampled, donors likely had unrecorded immune exposures nonetheless. It was with 60 Vbeta and 13 Jbeta primers that the PCR ran. The data were produced by immunoSEQ multiplex PCR, yet TCRdb's version contains in-frame clones alone and is incomplete. The sample has under 150,000 clones; 60% to 80% are singletons. Germline V gives CDR1 SGHRS, CDR2 YFSETQ. This CDR3 spans 18 amino acids. Between the trimmed V and J ends, which lost 0 bases and 0 bases, there was a span of 17 bases. The receptor was isolated from a man over 45 in good health and CMV-seropositive. The V call is TRBV5-1, the J call TRBJ2-3, with D perhaps TRBD1 (6 bases). The sequenced material came from PBMCs. Written as DNA, the CDR3 is TGCGCCAGCAGCTTGGAAGGATTAAGGGGGATGAGCACAGATACGCAGTATTTT. It encodes CASSLEGLRGMSTDTQYF.